Described below is a single T cell receptor (beta chain) sequence and its context. Antigen unknown. Clones were read by immunoSEQ multiplex PCR, and TCRdb kept only the in-frame ones, dropping some. Of 100,000 to 150,000 clones in the sample, around nine tenths were seen once. This record comes from a study of cytomegalovirus exposure and HLA in healthy donors. Whole-study results and caveats: The study designated fewer than 200 TCR beta chains cytomegalovirus-associated.

Input material: PBMCs. This receptor was obtained from a woman aged 18 to 35 in good health and CMV-seronegative.

In DNA form, the CDR3 reads TGTGCCAGCAGCTTATTCGGGCGGGAGGACTGGGATGAGCAGTTCTTC. Amino acid sequence: CASSLFGREDWDEQFF. This chain connects TRBV13 to TRBJ2-1; 8 bases agree with TRBD2. The CDR3 has 16 amino acids. V was pared by 2 bases and J by 8 bases, with 11 bases of the junction left unmatched. The germline V gene has CDR1 PRHDT and CDR2 FYEKMQ (reference sequence).